This T cell receptor beta chain was documented in a study of TIL therapy for anti-PD-1-resistant metastatic lung cancer. Study-wide background: Median patient age was about 55, ranging about 35-80 years.

This sample's time point: pre-treatment sample, taken before nivolumab and TIL therapy. Notes on this clone: Its antigen is not known.

The libraries were made with immunoSEQ v3. Each library reached around 1.9 million read pairs, or about 5-6 million at deep level. Sequencing used immunoSEQ multiplex PCR; TCRdb keeps in-frame clones, though not all of them. The sample shows under 20,000 clones, approximately 79% of them seen only once. The CDR3 sequence is 17 residues long. Study-level findings and limits: This highly selected cohort may not generalize to typical lung cancer patients.

The starting material was blood, obtained at baseline. V and J are TRBV21-1 and TRBJ1-4; the table's D call TRBD1 went unverified against the DNA. TRBV21-1 is assigned pseudogene status. The origin of this receptor is a person aged 25 to 79 with non-small cell lung cancer. CDR3 region: CASSKEAGTGEGEKLFF. CDR3 nucleotide sequence: TGTGCCAGCAGCAAAGAGGCCGGGACAGGGGAGGGTGAAAAACTGTTTTTT.